One and the same sample provided the 13 T cell receptor beta chains below, sequenced in a study of control samples from healthy donors and cancer patients. Profiled with immunoSEQ multiplex PCR; TCRdb holds only in-frame clones, not every one. The sample has approximately 190,000 clones; about 91% are singletons. Sequencing was done on a sample of blood. Receptor source: a man aged 30 to 45 in good health.

The V call is TRBV2, the J call TRBJ1-5; possibly TRBD1 for D (5 bases). Germline V gene lookup returns CDR1 SNHLY and CDR2 FYNNEI. The CDR3 loop spans 16 amino acids. Trimming stripped 6 bases from V and 4 bases from J, with 19 bases between. The CDR3 sequence: CASRAELGVGNQPQHF. The CDR3 nucleotides read TGTGCCAGCAGGGCCGAATTAGGGGTAGGAAATCAGCCCCAGCATTTT. Full variable domain (rest looked up from reference TRBV2 and TRBJ1-5): EPEVTQTPSHQVTQMGQEVILRCVPISNHLYFYWYRQILGQKVEFLVSFYNNEISEKSEIFDDQFSVERPDGSNFTLKIRSTKLEDSAMYFCASRAELGVGNQPQHFGDGTRLSIL.

V usage is TRBV7-9 and J usage is TRBJ2-1, with 9 bases that match TRBD2. CDR1 is SEHNR and CDR2 is FQNEAQ in the germline V gene (reference sequence). CDR3 size: 15 residues. V lost 4 bases, J lost 8 bases, and 9 bases stayed unmatched. CDR3 residues: CASSWLAGLGDEQFF. The CDR3 nucleotides read TGTGCCAGCAGCTGGCTAGCGGGGTTAGGCGATGAGCAGTTCTTC.

This CDR3 is CASSQEGSQGDYEQYF. The CDR3 nucleotides read TGCGCCAGCAGCCAAGAAGGAAGTCAAGGAGACTACGAGCAGTACTTC. The V gene is TRBV4-1, the J gene TRBJ2-7; no firm D call. CDR3 length: 16 amino acids. V lost 0 bases and J 3 bases, leaving 15 bases between the germline ends. The germline V gene encodes CDR1 MGHRA and CDR2 YSYEKL.

The chain has TRBV2 and TRBJ2-4; TRBD1 aligns across 7 bases. J gave up 0 bases and V 8 bases, and 1 base lay outside the gene matches. Germline V gene data show CDR1 as SNHLY and CDR2 as FYNNEI. The CDR3 consists of 13 residues. CDR3 nucleotides: TGTGCCAGCGGGACAGAAGCCAAAAACATTCAGTACTTC. Its protein product is CASGTEAKNIQYF.

This sequence joins TRBV6-6 and TRBJ2-1, with 9 bases identical to TRBD1. V gave up 8 bases and J gave up 10 bases; unmatched junction bases: 6. Germline-derived CDR1 and CDR2 are MNHNY and SVGAGI (reference sequence). CDR3 length: 12 amino acids. In nucleotides, the CDR3 is TGTGCCAGCGGGTGGGACAGGGACGAGCAGTTCTTC. Translated: CASGWDRDEQFF.

The rearrangement joins TRBV2 to TRBJ2-3; TRBD1 might be the D (6 bases). Trimming shortened V by 4 bases and J by 0 bases, and 11 bases separated the two germline ends. CDR1 is SNHLY and CDR2 is FYNNEI in the germline V gene. The CDR3 has 15 amino acids. The CDR3, as DNA: TGTGCCAGCAGTGCCGGGACAAGTAGCACAGATACGCAGTATTTT. This translates into CASSAGTSSTDTQYF.

V gene TRBV3-1 (or the pseudogene TRBV3-2) combines with J gene TRBJ1-1; D uncertain. CDR3 length: 16 amino acids. Trimming left V 6 bases short and J 1 base short, with 18 bases between. Germline lookup yields CDR1 LGHDT and CDR2 YNNKEL (reference sequence). The CDR3 region has the DNA TGTGCCAGCAGGCCATACGGCAGGCATGGGAACACTGAAGCTTTCTTT. Protein sequence: CASRPYGRHGNTEAFF.

The J gene is TRBJ1-2, the V gene TRBV30, with 8 bases matching TRBD1. CDR1 is GTSNPN and CDR2 is SVGIG in the germline V gene (reference sequence). The CDR3 is 14 amino acids. V lost 0 bases and J lost 4; bases outside the gene matches: 4. The CDR3 reads CAWSVQGAFYGYTF. The CDR3 coding sequence is TGTGCCTGGAGTGTTCAGGGGGCGTTCTATGGCTACACCTTC.

The chain joins TRBV21-1 to TRBJ2-1; the D call in the table, TRBD1, was not verified against the DNA. TRBV21-1 is annotated as a pseudogene. The CDR3 extends over 16 amino acids. As DNA, the CDR3 is TGTGCCAGCAGCACCCGACAGGCCATGAGGTACAATGAGCAGTTCTTC. Translating it yields CASSTRQAMRYNEQFF.

V gene TRBV3-1 (or the pseudogene TRBV3-2) combines with J gene TRBJ2-3, with a weak D call TRBD2 (6 bases). V was shortened by 4 bases and J by 2 bases, with 19 bases between the two germline ends. CDR3 length: 17 residues. Germline values: CDR1 LGHDT, CDR2 YNNKEL (reference sequence). CDR3 amino acids: CASSLRRSGGTTDTQYF. CDR3 DNA: TGTGCCAGCAGCCTCCGGAGGTCCGGGGGTACCACAGATACGCAGTATTTT.

The chain uses TRBV14 and TRBJ1-2; possible D gene TRBD1, 6 bases. V shed 0 bases and J shed 5 bases, with 19 bases lying between them. Germline CDR1 and CDR2: SGHDN and FVKESK. There are 17 residues in the CDR3. As DNA, the CDR3 is TGTGCCAGCAGCCAAGATCGGGGGTCAGGGGTATGGTATGGCTACACCTTC. It specifies CASSQDRGSGVWYGYTF.

V is TRBV6-5 and J is TRBJ1-1, with D perhaps matching TRBD1 (5 bases). The CDR3 extends over 14 amino acids. Germline assignment: CDR1 MNHEY and CDR2 SVGAGI. V was trimmed by 6 bases and J by 0 bases, leaving 11 bases between them. The CDR3 DNA is TGTGCCAGCAGACTGACAGCGTTGAACACTGAAGCTTTCTTT. Protein product: CASRLTALNTEAFF.

The chain carries TRBV11-2 and TRBJ1-6, with a tentative D call TRBD1 (5 bases). Germline-derived CDR1 and CDR2 are SGHAT and FQNNGV. Trimming took off 5 bases at V and 8 bases at J, with 13 bases between the two ends. The CDR3 length is 14 residues. CDR3 loop: CASSQAGGYSPLHF. For the CDR3, the DNA is TGTGCCAGCAGCCAGGCCGGGGGGTATTCACCCCTCCACTTT.